The 5 T cell receptor beta chains in this list originate from one sample, sequenced in a study of type 1 regulatory T cells. The antigens for these receptors are not known. TCRdb re-called the reads with MiXCR, one entry per CDR3 protein. The data hold tens of thousands of distinct CDR3 sequences, with less than 25% observed a single time. Study results and caveats: Type 1 regulatory T cells had a more restricted TCR repertoire than non-type 1 regulatory T cells.

The sample comprised cultured type 1 regulatory T (Tr1) cells, either the whole culture or a sorted fraction (not recorded which). Receptors were obtained from a human donor in good health.

This clonotype occurred a few times. The chain combines TRBV29-1 with TRBJ2-5; D possibly corresponds to TRBD2 (6 bases). The CDR3 is 13 amino acids. CDR1 and CDR2 (germline): SQVTM, ANQGSEA. Between the trimmed V and J ends, which lost 1 base and 2 bases, there was a span of 8 bases. As DNA, the CDR3 is TGCAGCGTTGAAGTAGCGGTGCAAGAGACCCAGTACTTC. Its translation is CSVEVAVQETQYF. The variable domain in full, completed from reference TRBV29-1 and TRBJ2-5, reads SAVISQKPSRDICQRGTSLTIQCQVDSQVTMMFWYRQQPGQSLTLIATANQGSEATYESGFVIDKFPISRPNLTFSTLTVSNMSPEDSSIYLCSVEVAVQETQYFGPGTRLLVL.

The rearrangement uses TRBV10-3 and TRBJ2-2; the match to TRBD2 covers 7 bases. The CDR3 contains 14 residues. Germline CDR1 reads ENHRY; CDR2 reads SYGVKD. V shed 4 bases and J 7 bases; nucleotides not matched to a gene: 6. CDR3: CAISGVAGGGELFF. CDR3 sequence (DNA): TGTGCCATCAGTGGAGTAGCGGGTGGCGGGGAGCTGTTTTTT.

The chain couples TRBV19 to TRBJ2-5; tentatively, D is TRBD2 (5 bases). CDR3 size: 13 residues. Germline CDR1 reads LNHDA; CDR2 reads SQIVND (reference sequence). V was clipped by 3 bases and J by 2 bases, with 7 bases between them. Here the CDR3 DNA reads TGTGCCAGTAGTATCGGGGATCAAGAGACCCAGTACTTC. This codes for CASSIGDQETQYF.

This clonotype was seen at least ten times. The J gene is TRBJ2-3, the V gene TRBV7-9, with D unresolved. Germline V gene lookup returns CDR1 SEHNR and CDR2 FQNEAQ (reference sequence). V gave up 5 bases and J gave up 5 bases, with 17 bases separating them. This CDR3 is 15 amino acids long. CDR3 DNA: TGTGCCAGCAGCCTCTCACTGGGATTAGGAGATACGCAGTATTTT. Its protein is CASSLSLGLGDTQYF.

This clonotype showed up just once. The chain recombines TRBV3-1 with TRBJ2-5; D uncertain. Germline CDR1 and CDR2: LGHDT and YNNKEL (reference sequence). The CDR3 consists of 14 residues. Deletions cut 0 bases from V and 4 bases from J, with 9 bases between. This chain's CDR3 is CASSQDAGVETQYF. The CDR3 DNA reads TGTGCCAGCAGCCAAGATGCAGGCGTAGAGACCCAGTACTTC.